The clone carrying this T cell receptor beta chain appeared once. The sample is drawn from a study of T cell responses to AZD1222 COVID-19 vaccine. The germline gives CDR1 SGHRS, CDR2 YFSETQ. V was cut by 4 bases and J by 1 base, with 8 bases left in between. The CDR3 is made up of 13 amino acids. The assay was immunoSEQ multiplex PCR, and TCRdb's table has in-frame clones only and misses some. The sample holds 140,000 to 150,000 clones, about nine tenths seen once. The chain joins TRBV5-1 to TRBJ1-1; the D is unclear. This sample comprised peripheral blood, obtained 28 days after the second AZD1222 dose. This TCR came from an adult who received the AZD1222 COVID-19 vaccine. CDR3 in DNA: TGCGCCAGCAGCCCCTCCACGAACACTGAAGCTTTCTTT. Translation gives CASSPSTNTEAFF.